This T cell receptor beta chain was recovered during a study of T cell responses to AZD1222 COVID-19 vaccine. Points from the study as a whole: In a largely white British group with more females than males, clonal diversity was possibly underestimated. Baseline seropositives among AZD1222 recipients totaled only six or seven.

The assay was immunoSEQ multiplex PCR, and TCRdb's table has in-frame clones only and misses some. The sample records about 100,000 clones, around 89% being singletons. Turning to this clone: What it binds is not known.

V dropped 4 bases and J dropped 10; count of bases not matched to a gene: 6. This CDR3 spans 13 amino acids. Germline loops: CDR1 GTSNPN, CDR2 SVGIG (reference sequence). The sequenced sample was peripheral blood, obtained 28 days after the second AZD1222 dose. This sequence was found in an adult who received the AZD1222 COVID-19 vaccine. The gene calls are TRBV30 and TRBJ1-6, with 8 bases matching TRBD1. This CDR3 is CAWTGQGESPLHF. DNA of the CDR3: TGTGCCTGGACAGGACAGGGTGAATCACCCCTCCACTTT.